This T cell receptor (beta chain) appears in the sequencing data of a study of blood T cell repertoires in COVID-19. Study-level background: Sites across the United States, Italy and Spain contributed samples from acute and convalescent COVID-19. Sources were T cells, B-cell-depleted T cells, or PBMCs; the material itself was cDNA or gDNA.

Per the original data handling: Estimated nucleated cell counts came from reference gene primer amplification. Generated by immunoSEQ multiplex PCR, the TCRdb table keeps only in-frame clones and is missing some. V and J calls and clone size follow that table, whereas D and trimming were derived from the DNA. The profile shows fewer than 300,000 clones, 70% to 90% of them singletons. The CDR3 length is 15 residues. V lost 4 bases to trimming and J lost 8 bases; unmatched junction nucleotides: 11. Germline CDR1 SNHLY, CDR2 FYNNEI. This chain connects TRBV2 to TRBJ2-1, with TRBD2 identical over 7 bases. The source of this sequence is a man in his forties or fifties with active or convalescent COVID-19. Sequenced sample: peripheral blood. CDR3 sequence (DNA): TGTGCCAGCAGTGTCAGGTCACGGGGGGTTGATGAGCAGTTCTTC. This codes for CASSVRSRGVDEQFF.